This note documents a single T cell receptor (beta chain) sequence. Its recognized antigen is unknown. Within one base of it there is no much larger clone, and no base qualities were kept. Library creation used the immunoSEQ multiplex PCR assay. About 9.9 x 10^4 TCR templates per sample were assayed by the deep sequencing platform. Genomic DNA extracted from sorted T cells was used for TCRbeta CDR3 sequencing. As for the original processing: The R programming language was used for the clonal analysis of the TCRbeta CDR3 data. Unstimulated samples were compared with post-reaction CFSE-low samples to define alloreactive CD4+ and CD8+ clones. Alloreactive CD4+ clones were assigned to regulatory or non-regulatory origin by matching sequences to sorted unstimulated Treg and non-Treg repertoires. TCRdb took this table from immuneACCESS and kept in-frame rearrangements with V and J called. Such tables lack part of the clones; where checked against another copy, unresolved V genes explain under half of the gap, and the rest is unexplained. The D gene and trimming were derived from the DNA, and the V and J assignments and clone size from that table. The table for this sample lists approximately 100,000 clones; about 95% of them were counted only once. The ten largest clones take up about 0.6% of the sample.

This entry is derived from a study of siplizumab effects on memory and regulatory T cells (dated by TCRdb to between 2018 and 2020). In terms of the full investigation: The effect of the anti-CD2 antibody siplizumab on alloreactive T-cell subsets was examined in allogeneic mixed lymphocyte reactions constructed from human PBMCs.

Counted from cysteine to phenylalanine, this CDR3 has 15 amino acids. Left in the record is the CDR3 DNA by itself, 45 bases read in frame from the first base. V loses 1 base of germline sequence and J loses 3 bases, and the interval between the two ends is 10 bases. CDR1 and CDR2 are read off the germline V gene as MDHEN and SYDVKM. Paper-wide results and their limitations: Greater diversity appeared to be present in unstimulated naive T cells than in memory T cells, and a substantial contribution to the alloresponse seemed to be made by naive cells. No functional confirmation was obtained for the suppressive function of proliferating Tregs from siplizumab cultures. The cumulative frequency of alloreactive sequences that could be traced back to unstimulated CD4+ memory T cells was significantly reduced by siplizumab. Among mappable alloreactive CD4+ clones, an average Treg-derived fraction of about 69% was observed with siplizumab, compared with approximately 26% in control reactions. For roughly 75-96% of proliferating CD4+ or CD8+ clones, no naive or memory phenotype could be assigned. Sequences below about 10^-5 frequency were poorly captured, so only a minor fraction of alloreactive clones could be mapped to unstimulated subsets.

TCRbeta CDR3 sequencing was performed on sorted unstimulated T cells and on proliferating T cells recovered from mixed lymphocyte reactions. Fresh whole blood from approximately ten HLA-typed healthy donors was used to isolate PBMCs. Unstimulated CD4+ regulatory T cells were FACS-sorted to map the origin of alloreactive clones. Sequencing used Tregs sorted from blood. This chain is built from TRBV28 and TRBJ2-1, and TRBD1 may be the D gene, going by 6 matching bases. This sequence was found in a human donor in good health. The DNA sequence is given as TGTGCCAGCAGTTTATTGACAGGAGACTACAATGAGCAGTTCTTC. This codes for CASSLLTGDYNEQFF.